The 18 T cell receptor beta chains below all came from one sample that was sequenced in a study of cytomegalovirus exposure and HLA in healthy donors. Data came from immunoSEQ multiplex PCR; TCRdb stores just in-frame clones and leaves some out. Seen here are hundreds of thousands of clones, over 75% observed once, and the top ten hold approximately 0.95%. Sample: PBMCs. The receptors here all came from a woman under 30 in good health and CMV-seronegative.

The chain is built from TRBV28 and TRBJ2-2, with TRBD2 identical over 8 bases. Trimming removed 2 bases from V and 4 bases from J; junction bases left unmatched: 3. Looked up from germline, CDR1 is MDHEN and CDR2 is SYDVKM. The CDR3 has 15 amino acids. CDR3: CASSLALAGTGELFF. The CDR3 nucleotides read TGTGCCAGCAGTTTAGCCCTAGCGGGCACCGGGGAGCTGTTTTTT.

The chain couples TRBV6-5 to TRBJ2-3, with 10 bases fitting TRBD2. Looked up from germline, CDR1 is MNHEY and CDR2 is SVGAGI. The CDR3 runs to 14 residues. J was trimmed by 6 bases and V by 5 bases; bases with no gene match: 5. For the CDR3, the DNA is TGTGCCAGCAGTGTGGGACTAGCGAGGGATACGCAGTATTTT. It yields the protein CASSVGLARDTQYF.

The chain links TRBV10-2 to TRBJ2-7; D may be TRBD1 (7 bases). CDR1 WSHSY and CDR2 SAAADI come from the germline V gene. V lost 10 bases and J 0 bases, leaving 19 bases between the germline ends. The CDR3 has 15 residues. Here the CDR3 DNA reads TGCGCCACCCAGGGGGGTCCGGGAACCTCCTACGAGCAGTACTTC. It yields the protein CATQGGPGTSYEQYF.

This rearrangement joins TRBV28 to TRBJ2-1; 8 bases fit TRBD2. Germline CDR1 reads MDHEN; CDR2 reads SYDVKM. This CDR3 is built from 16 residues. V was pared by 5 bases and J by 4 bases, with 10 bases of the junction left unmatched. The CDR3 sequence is CASSTGRSGRYNEQFF. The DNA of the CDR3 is TGTGCCAGCAGTACAGGGAGGAGCGGGAGATACAATGAGCAGTTCTTC.

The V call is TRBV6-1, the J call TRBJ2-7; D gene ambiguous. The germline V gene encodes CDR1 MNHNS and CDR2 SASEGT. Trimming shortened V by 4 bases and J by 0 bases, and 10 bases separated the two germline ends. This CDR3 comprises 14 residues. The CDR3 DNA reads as TGTGCCAGCAGTGTGACTGGCAGCTCCTACGAGCAGTACTTC. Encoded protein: CASSVTGSSYEQYF.

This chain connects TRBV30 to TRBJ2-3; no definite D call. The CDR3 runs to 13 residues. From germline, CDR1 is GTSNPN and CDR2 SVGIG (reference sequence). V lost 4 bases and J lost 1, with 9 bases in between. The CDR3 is CAWIVLGTDTQYF. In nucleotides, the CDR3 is TGTGCCTGGATTGTCCTTGGCACAGATACGCAGTATTTT.

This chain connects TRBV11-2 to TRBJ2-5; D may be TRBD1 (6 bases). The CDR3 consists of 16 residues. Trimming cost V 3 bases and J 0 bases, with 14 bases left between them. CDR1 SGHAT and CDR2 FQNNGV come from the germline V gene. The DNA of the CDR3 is TGTGCCAGCAGCTTGAGCCGACAGGTGAACCAAGAGACCCAGTACTTC. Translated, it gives CASSLSRQVNQETQYF.

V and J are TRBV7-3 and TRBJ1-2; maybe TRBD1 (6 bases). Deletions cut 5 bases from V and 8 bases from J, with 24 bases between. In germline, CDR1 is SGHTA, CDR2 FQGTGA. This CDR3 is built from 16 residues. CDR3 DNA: TGTGCCAGCAGCCCCACGGGGGGCAGGGAAATATACGGCTACACCTTC. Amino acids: CASSPTGGREIYGYTF.

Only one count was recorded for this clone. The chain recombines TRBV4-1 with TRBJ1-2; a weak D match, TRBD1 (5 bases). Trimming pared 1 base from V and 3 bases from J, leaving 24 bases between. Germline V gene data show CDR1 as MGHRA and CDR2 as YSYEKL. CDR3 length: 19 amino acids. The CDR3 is CASSQAGSGLRAYDYGYTF. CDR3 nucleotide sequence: TGCGCCAGCAGCCAAGCAGGGTCTGGTCTCAGAGCCTACGACTATGGCTACACCTTC.

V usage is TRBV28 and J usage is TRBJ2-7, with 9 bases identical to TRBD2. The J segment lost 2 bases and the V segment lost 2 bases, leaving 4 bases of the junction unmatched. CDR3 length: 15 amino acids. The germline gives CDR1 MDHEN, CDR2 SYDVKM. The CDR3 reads CASSLGSGGTYEQYF. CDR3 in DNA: TGTGCCAGCAGTTTAGGGAGCGGGGGGACCTACGAGCAGTACTTC.

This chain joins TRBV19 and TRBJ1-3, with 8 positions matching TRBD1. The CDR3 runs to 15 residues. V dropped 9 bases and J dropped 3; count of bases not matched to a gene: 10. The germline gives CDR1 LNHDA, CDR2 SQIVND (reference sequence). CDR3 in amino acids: CARPEDRVSGNTIYF. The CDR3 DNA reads TGTGCCAGACCTGAGGACAGGGTTAGTGGAAACACCATATATTTT.

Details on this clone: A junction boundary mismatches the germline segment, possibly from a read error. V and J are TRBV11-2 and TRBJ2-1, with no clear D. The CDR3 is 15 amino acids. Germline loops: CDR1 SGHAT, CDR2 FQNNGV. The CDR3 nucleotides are TGTGCCAGCAGCTTACCTTCCCCCTCCCACAATGAGCAGTTCTTC. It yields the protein CASSLPSPSHNEQFF.

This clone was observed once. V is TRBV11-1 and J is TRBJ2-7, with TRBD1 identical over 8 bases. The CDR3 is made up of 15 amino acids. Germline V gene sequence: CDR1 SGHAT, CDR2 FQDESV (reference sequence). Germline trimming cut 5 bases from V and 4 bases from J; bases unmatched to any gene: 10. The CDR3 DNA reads TGTGCCAGCAGCCCCTCAGGGGGCCGTCTATACGAGCAGTACTTC. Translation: CASSPSGGRLYEQYF. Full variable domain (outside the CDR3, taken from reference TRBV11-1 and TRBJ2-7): EAEVAQSPRYKITEKSQAVAFWCDPISGHATLYWYRQILGQGPELLVQFQDESVVDDSQLPKDRFSAERLKGVDSTLKIQPAELGDSAMYLCASSPSGGRLYEQYFGPGTRLTVT.

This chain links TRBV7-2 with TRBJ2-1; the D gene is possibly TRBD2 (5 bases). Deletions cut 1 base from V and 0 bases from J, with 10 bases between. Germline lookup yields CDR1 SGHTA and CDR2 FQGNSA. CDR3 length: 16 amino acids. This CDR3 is CASSLEGGPSYNEQFF. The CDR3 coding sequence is TGTGCCAGCAGCTTAGAAGGCGGGCCCTCCTACAATGAGCAGTTCTTC.

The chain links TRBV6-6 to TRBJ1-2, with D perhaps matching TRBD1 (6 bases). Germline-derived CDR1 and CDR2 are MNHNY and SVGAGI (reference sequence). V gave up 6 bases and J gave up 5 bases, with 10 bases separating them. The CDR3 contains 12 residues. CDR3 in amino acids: CASSGTTYGYTF. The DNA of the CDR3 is TGTGCCAGCAGCGGGACAACATATGGCTACACCTTC.

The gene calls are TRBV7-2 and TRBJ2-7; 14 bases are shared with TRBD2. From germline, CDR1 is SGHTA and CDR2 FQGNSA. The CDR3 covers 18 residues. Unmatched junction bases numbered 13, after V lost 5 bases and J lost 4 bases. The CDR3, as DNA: TGTGCCAGCAGCCAACCGGGACTAGCGGGAGAAGGAGCGTACGAGCAGTACTTC. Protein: CASSQPGLAGEGAYEQYF. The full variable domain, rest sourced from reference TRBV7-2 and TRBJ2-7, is GAGVSQSPSNKVTEKGKDVELRCDPISGHTALYWYRQSLGQGLEFLIYFQGNSAPDKSGLPSDRFSAERTGGSVSTLTIQRTQQEDSAVYLCASSQPGLAGEGAYEQYFGPGTRLTVT.

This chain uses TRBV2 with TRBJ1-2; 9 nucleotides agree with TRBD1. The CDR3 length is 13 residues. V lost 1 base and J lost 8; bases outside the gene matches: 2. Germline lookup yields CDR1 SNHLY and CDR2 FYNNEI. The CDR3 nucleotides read TGTGCCAGCAGTGAAGGGACAGGGGTCGGCTACACCTTC. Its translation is CASSEGTGVGYTF.

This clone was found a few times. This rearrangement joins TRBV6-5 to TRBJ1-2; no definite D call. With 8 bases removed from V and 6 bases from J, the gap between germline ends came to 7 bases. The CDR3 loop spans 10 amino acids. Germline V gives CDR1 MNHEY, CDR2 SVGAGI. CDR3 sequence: CASYGDGYTF. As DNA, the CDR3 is TGTGCCAGCTACGGAGATGGCTACACCTTC.